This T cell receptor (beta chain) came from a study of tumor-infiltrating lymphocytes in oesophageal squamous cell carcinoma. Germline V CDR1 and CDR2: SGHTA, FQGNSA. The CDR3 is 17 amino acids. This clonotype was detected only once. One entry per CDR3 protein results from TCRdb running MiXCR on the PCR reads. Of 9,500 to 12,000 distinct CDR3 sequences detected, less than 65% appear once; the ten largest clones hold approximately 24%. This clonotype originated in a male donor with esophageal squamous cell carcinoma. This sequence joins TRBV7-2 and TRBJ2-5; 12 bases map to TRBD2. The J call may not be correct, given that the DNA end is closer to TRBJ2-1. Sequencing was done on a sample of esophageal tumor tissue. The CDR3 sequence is CASSLALTSGSLNEQFF. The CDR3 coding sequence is TGTGCCAGCAGCTTAGCGCTGACTAGCGGGAGTCTGAATGAGCAGTTCTTC.